Below, 4 T cell receptor beta chains from the same sample are listed, as sequenced in a study of T cell changes during pregnancy in multiple sclerosis. Clones were sequenced by immunoSEQ multiplex PCR, and TCRdb holds only the in-frame ones, with some missing. The repertoire has about 69,000 clones, around 85% of them found once; the top ten carry around 3.2%. The sequenced sample was peripheral blood, obtained before pregnancy. Every receptor here comes from a female donor with multiple sclerosis, enrolled in a pregnancy study.

This clone came up a few times. V gene TRBV19 combines with J gene TRBJ1-3, with a weak D call TRBD1 (5 bases). Trimming left V 6 bases short and J 5 bases short, with 14 bases between. This CDR3 region has 14 residues. CDR1 LNHDA and CDR2 SQIVND come from the germline V gene (reference sequence). CDR3 loop: CASRTSQARNTIYF. For the CDR3, the DNA is TGTGCCAGTAGGACCTCACAGGCGAGAAACACCATATATTTT. Supplemented by reference TRBV19 and TRBJ1-3, the full variable domain reads DGGITQSPKYLFRKEGQNVTLSCEQNLNHDAMYWYRQDPGQGLRLIYYSQIVNDFQKGDIAEGYSVSREKKESFPLTVTSAQKNPTAFYLCASRTSQARNTIYFGEGSWLTVV.

The rearrangement links TRBV5-5 to TRBJ1-3; TRBD1 might be the D (6 bases). CDR1 SGHKS and CDR2 YYEKEE come from the germline V gene (reference sequence). The V end lost 0 bases, the J end lost 4 bases, and 14 bases lay between the germline ends. The CDR3 is 16 residues long. CDR3 nucleotides: TGTGCCAGCAGCTTGGCGGGGGGCTTCTCGGGAAACACCATATATTTT. The encoded protein is CASSLAGGFSGNTIYF.

The chain carries TRBV19 and TRBJ2-7; tentatively, D is TRBD2 (6 bases). Looked up from germline, CDR1 is LNHDA and CDR2 is SQIVND (reference sequence). The germline V and J ends were trimmed by 3 bases and 2 bases, with 11 bases remaining between them. This CDR3 spans 14 amino acids. The CDR3 bases are TGTGCCAGTAGTATTCGGGAGATCCCCTACGAGCAGTACTTC. Residues: CASSIREIPYEQYF.

This chain joins TRBV6-5 and TRBJ2-3; 11 bases agree with TRBD2. Germline V gene sequence: CDR1 MNHEY, CDR2 SVGAGI. CDR3 length: 15 amino acids. Trimming removed 8 bases from V and 4 bases from J; junction bases left unmatched: 8. CDR3 amino acids: CASGLAGGTADTQYF. CDR3 sequence (DNA): TGTGCCAGCGGCCTAGCGGGAGGCACCGCAGATACGCAGTATTTT.